This is a list of T cell receptor beta chains from one sample in a study of regulatory dendritic cells for organ transplantation. Sequencing used immunoSEQ multiplex PCR; TCRdb keeps in-frame clones, though not all of them. The sample contains 30,000 to 45,000 clones, 85% to 95% of which appear only once. The sample consisted of naive CD8+ T cells from blood. The receptors derive from a human donor in good health. The CDR3 runs from the conserved cysteine through the conserved F or W. Not every row has a clone size; where given, it reads once, few, many or a size class.

V gene	CDR3 length	J gene	clone size	CDR3 protein
TRBV9	15	TRBJ1-1	few	CASSVGGTLNTEAFF
TRBV29-1	12	TRBJ1-1	.	CSARTGNTEAFF
TRBV7-7	14	TRBJ2-1	.	CASSLGTAYNEQFF
TRBV28	12	TRBJ2-7	.	CASRRTIYEQYF
TRBV21-1	16	TRBJ2-7	once	CASSPPEDRGYYEQYF
TRBV7-9	15	TRBJ2-1	.	CASSLAQGSYNEQFF
TRBV7-8	19	TRBJ2-3	.	CASSLSGSLFPKSTDTQYF
TRBV6-1	14	TRBJ2-5	.	CASSEIGFQETQYF
TRBV27	14	TRBJ2-7	.	CASSFQGATYEQYF
TRBV19	13	TRBJ1-1	.	CASSIPGNTEAFF
TRBV7-9	15	TRBJ2-1	.	CASSYPDRGWGEQFF
TRBV13	15	.	.	CASSFGRGSSYEQYF
TRBV13	15	TRBJ2-7	.	CASSQRTGIYYEQYF
TRBV4-3	17	TRBJ2-2	.	CASSQHAVGADAGELFF
TRBV19	14	TRBJ2-3	.	CASSIVDGTDTQYF
TRBV5-6	14	TRBJ2-5	.	CASSFGTAQETQYF
TRBV30	14	TRBJ2-5	.	CAWSTGTGAETQYF
TRBV27	18	TRBJ2-1	.	CASTLDGFKSLGSNEQFF
TRBV5-8	11	TRBJ1-2	.	CASSLARGHTF
TRBV13	17	TRBJ2-7	.	CASSVTGTSEGGYEQYF
TRBV9	14	TRBJ2-7	.	CASSRGADYYEQYF
TRBV25-1	17	TRBJ2-5	.	CASSEPLLGVGQETQYF
TRBV9	19	TRBJ2-1	.	CASSGATSGGALTYNEQFF
TRBV4-1	16	TRBJ2-2	.	CASSLTGTENTGELFF
TRBV19	14	TRBJ2-2	.	CASIRGELTGELFF
TRBV4-1	13	TRBJ2-2	.	CASSQEESGELFF
TRBV2	12	TRBJ2-7	.	CASSDPGSEQYF
TRBV5-1	16	TRBJ2-7	.	CASSSDFSRAAYEQYF
TRBV5-6	14	TRBJ2-5	once	CASSLVTGGETQYF
TRBV5-4	14	TRBJ1-1	.	CASSLGLTSTEAFF
TRBV7-9	14	TRBJ2-1	.	CASGPRPPHVEQFF
TRBV7-9	14	.	.	CASSFWDRPYEQYF
TRBV27	14	TRBJ2-3	once	CASSWGSSTDTQYF
TRBV11-2	14	TRBJ2-7	.	CASTRSRGRYEQYF
TRBV2	15	TRBJ1-4	.	CASRRLGTVNEKLFF
TRBV9	14	TRBJ2-3	once	CASSVGLSTDTQYF
TRBV6-6	14	TRBJ1-5	.	CASTDGTPNQPQHF
TRBV11-2	16	TRBJ2-7	.	CASSLFPGVSTYEQYF
TRBV5-4	17	TRBJ2-3	.	CASSTRTRDTHTDTQYF
TRBV5-6	15	TRBJ2-5	.	CASSPPSSGGETQYF
TRBV7-9	16	TRBJ2-1	.	CASSRLLAGAYNEQFF
TRBV6-4	13	TRBJ2-7	few	CASSDSPGDEQYF
TRBV13	14	TRBJ1-2	.	CASSAGGALDGYTF
TRBV6-5	14	TRBJ2-2	.	CASSYVTGTGELFF
TRBV2	13	TRBJ1-5	.	CASSERISQPQHF
TRBV19	15	TRBJ2-1	few	CASSIERTAYNEQFF